A selection of T cell receptor beta chains follows, all from one sample in a study of Graves' ophthalmopathy and Graves' hyperthyroidism. From the multiplex PCR reads, TCRdb called clonotypes with MiXCR, one entry per CDR3 protein. The profile shows 400,000 or so distinct CDR3 sequences, about 18% of them singletons. Input material: peripheral blood. The source is an adult woman with stable Graves' hyperthyroidism. Both conserved end residues are part of each CDR3. D genes are given only for firm matches. The listing skips clone size in some rows; elsewhere it reads once, few, many or a size class.

>TRBV7-9|many|.|TRBJ1-6
TGTGCCAGCAGCCCCTGGGCCTACACCTATAATTCACCCCTCCACTTT
CASSPWAYTYNSPLHF
>TRBV6-1|many|.|TRBJ2-4
TGTGCCAGCAGTGAAGAGGGTCTCGGGCGGTATTTAGCCAAAAACATTCAGTACTTC
CASSEEGLGRYLAKNIQYF
>TRBV20-1|many|TRBD1|TRBJ1-2
TGCAGTGCTAGAGACCCTCCCTGGCAGGGGGTGGGCTACACCTTC
CSARDPPWQGVGYTF
>TRBV6-5|many|.|TRBJ2-7
TGTGCCAGCAGCCCCGTGGAGGGTGTGTACGAGCAGTACTTC
CASSPVEGVYEQYF
>TRBV24-1|many|.|TRBJ1-5
TGTGCCACCAGTCCTGGCGGGGCGGGCAATCAGCCCCAGCATTTT
CATSPGGAGNQPQHF
>TRBV20-1|many|.|TRBJ2-3
TGCAGTGCTAGGGTGTTGGGAGATACGCAGTATTTT
CSARVLGDTQYF
>TRBV5-1|.|.|TRBJ2-5
TGCGCCAGCAGCTTGGGGGGAGAGACCAAGTACTTC
CASSLGGETKYF
>TRBV9|.|TRBD2|TRBJ2-2
TGTGCCAGCAGCGGTCGGACTAGCCTCACCGGGGAGCTGTTTTTT
CASSGRTSLTGELFF
>TRBV29-1|many|TRBD2|TRBJ2-7
TGCAGCGTCCAAACTAGCGGGCACTACGAGCAGTACTTC
CSVQTSGHYEQYF
>TRBV6-5|many|TRBD2|TRBJ2-7
TGTGCCAGCCTCCGGGAGGGCCAGAAGCGGTACGAGCAGTACTTC
CASLREGQKRYEQYF
>TRBV14|many|.|TRBJ1-2
TGTGCCAGCAGCCAAGATTTTGACAGACAATACCTCTATGGCTACACCTTC
CASSQDFDRQYLYGYTF
>TRBV15|many|.|TRBJ2-5
TGTGCCACCAGCAGAGACAAAGGAGAGACCCAGTACTTC
CATSRDKGETQYF
>TRBV7-2|.|TRBD2|TRBJ2-7
TGTGCCAGCAGATTGGCAGCGGGAGGGCACTCCTACGAGCAGTACTTC
CASRLAAGGHSYEQYF
>TRBV20-1|many|TRBD1|TRBJ1-5
TGCAGTGCTGAGGGACAGGGGAATCAGCCCCAGCATTTT
CSAEGQGNQPQHF
>TRBV29-1|many|TRBD1|TRBJ1-5
TGCAGCGTTGAAGAGGGGGGGACAGGGGGCCCTCAGCATTTT
CSVEEGGTGGPQHF
>TRBV7-2|many|TRBD2|TRBJ2-4
TGTGCCAGCAGCTTGGGGGAGGGCGTAGCCAAAAACATTCAGTACTTC
CASSLGEGVAKNIQYF
>TRBV6-1|many|TRBD2|TRBJ2-7
TGTGCCAGCAGTGAATCGAGGACTAGCGGATCCTACGAGCAGTACTTC
CASSESRTSGSYEQYF
>TRBV25-1|many|TRBD1|TRBJ2-5
TGTGCCAGCAGTGAAAGGATATGGGACAGGGCGTTACAAGAGACCCAGTACTTC
CASSERIWDRALQETQYF
>TRBV7-2|many|TRBD1|TRBJ2-5
TGTGCCAGCAGCTTCGCCTGGACAGGGCTGGAGACCCAGTACTTC
CASSFAWTGLETQYF
>TRBV13|many|.|TRBJ1-2
TGTGCCAGCAGCTTAGTTGAGGACGGAAGATTCTATGGCTACACCTTC
CASSLVEDGRFYGYTF
>TRBV18|many|.|TRBJ2-5
TGTGCCAGCTCACCACCGTTACAGGAAGAGACCCAGTACTTC
CASSPPLQEETQYF
>TRBV2|many|TRBD2|TRBJ2-7
TGTGCCAGCAGTGAAGCGCGTCCAGCGGGAGTTCGAGAGCAGTACTTC
CASSEARPAGVREQYF
>TRBV10-3|many|TRBD1|TRBJ1-1
TGTGCCATCAGTGAGCCGGGACAGCCTAGGAGCACTGAAGCTTTCTTT
CAISEPGQPRSTEAFF
>TRBV20-1|many|.|TRBJ2-4
TGCAGTGCTGGCCTAAATCTAGCCAAAAACATTAAGTACTTC
CSAGLNLAKNIKYF
>TRBV7-8|many|.|TRBJ1-5
TGTGCCAGCAGCTTAGGAGGAGGGACCCATCAGCCCCAGCATTTT
CASSLGGGTHQPQHF
>TRBV30|many|TRBD1|TRBJ1-6
TGTGCCTGGACCCCCACAGGGGGCGTCCACCCCCTCCACTTT
CAWTPTGGVHPLHF
>TRBV4-1|many|.|TRBJ2-7
TGCGCCAGCAGCCAAGAAGGGCGGCGCTCCTACGAGCAGTACTTC
CASSQEGRRSYEQYF
>TRBV10-3|.|.|TRBJ2-2
TGTGCCACCGGGGATTGGAACACCGGGGAGCTGTTTTTT
CATGDWNTGELFF
>TRBV4-1|many|.|TRBJ2-5
TGCGCCAGCAGCCAAGTTATTTGGGGAGAAGAGACCCAGTACTTC
CASSQVIWGEETQYF
>TRBV20-1|many|.|TRBJ1-3
TGCAGTGCTGTCGGGCCCCGGGGACCGAGCTCTGGAAACACCATATATTTT
CSAVGPRGPSSGNTIYF
>TRBV12-3/TRBV12-4|many|.|TRBJ1-5
TGTGCCAGCAGTCCAGGACAGACACTAAGCAATCAGCCCCAGCATTTT
CASSPGQTLSNQPQHF
>TRBV28|many|TRBD2|TRBJ2-7
TGTGCCAGCAGTTTGGGGGGGTCTTGGGAGCAGTACTTC
CASSLGGSWEQYF
>TRBV20-1|.|TRBD1|TRBJ1-3
TGCAGTGCTAGGAAACCGGGGACAGGCTCTGGAAACACCATATATTTT
CSARKPGTGSGNTIYF
>TRBV18|few|.|TRBJ1-5
TGTGCCAGCTCAGTCTCGGGCAATCAGCCCCAGCATTTT
CASSVSGNQPQHF
>TRBV12-3/TRBV12-4|.|.|TRBJ2-2
TGTGCCAGCAGTTGGGTTCCACATAACTCCGGAGGGGAGCTGTTTTTT
CASSWVPHNSGGELFF
>TRBV10-2|.|.|TRBJ1-5
TGCGCCAGCAGTGACCCCGGAAGTCTTACCTATAGCAATCAGCCCCAGCATTTT
CASSDPGSLTYSNQPQHF
>TRBV19|many|TRBD1|TRBJ1-1
TGTGCCAGTAGTATCTCAACAGGGGACACTGAAGCTTTCTTT
CASSISTGDTEAFF
>TRBV6-1|many|TRBD2|TRBJ2-7
TGTGCCAGCTCGGGGGGTGGCCGCTACGAGCAGTACTTC
CASSGGGRYEQYF
>TRBV9|.|.|TRBJ2-5
TGTGCCAGCAGCGGGGGGGCGGGGATCTGGGAGACCCAGTACTTC
CASSGGAGIWETQYF
>TRBV28|many|.|TRBJ1-1
TGTGCCAGCAGTCACAGCTGGGGAAACACTGAAGCTTTCTTT
CASSHSWGNTEAFF
>TRBV7-2|.|.|TRBJ1-2
TGTGCCAGCAGCCCACGACAGTGGGATTACTATGGCTACACCTTC
CASSPRQWDYYGYTF
>TRBV27|many|TRBD1|TRBJ1-6
TGTGCCAGCAGTTCCGGACAGGGACCAATTGGCGCCTATAATTCACCCCTCCACTTT
CASSSGQGPIGAYNSPLHF
>TRBV20-1|many|TRBD1|TRBJ1-5
TGCAGTGCTAAGACAGGGGATGAGCCCCAGCATTTT
CSAKTGDEPQHF
>TRBV28|many|.|TRBJ1-5
TGTGCCAGCAGTTTCCGCCCCAGCAATCAGCCCCAGCATTTT
CASSFRPSNQPQHF
>TRBV24-1|many|.|TRBJ2-3
TGTGCCACCAGTCCAGGAATCAGGGATACGCAGTATTTT
CATSPGIRDTQYF
>TRBV9|many|.|TRBJ2-7
TGTGCCAGCAGCGTAGGCTCTGGAAACTACGAGCAGTACTTC
CASSVGSGNYEQYF
>TRBV5-8|.|TRBD2|TRBJ2-5
TGTGCCATCAGCATCGGGACTAGCGCCTTTTTAGAGACCCAGTACTTC
CAISIGTSAFLETQYF
>TRBV5-1|many|.|TRBJ1-1
TGCGCCAGCAGCTTGGAAGGGCTCGCTGAAGCTTTCTTT
CASSLEGLAEAFF
>TRBV24-1|many|.|TRBJ2-2
TGTGCCACCAGTGATCCTCACGGGGCTCCAGGGAAGGTTGGCGGGGAGCTGTTTTTT
CATSDPHGAPGKVGGELFF
>TRBV6-1|many|TRBD1|TRBJ2-5
TGTGCCAGCAGTGAAGCGACAGGGGGCCAAGAGACCCAGTACTTC
CASSEATGGQETQYF
>TRBV19|.|.|TRBJ2-2
TGTGCCAGTAGTGGGGCCACCGGGGAGCTGTTTTTT
CASSGATGELFF
>TRBV6-2/TRBV6-3|.|.|TRBJ2-5
TGTGCCAGCAGTACCCAGGGACGGCGGACCCAGTACTTC
CASSTQGRRTQYF
>TRBV15|.|.|TRBJ1-2
TGTGCCACCAGCTGGGTTGGGGCCAACTATGGCTACACCTTC
CATSWVGANYGYTF
>TRBV6-1|many|TRBD1|TRBJ2-4
TGTGCCAGCAGGGCCCAAGGGGGCGCGAGTACCAAAAACATTCAGTACTTC
CASRAQGGASTKNIQYF
>TRBV2|many|.|TRBJ2-7
TGTGCCAGCAGTGAAATTACAGGATACGAGCAGTACTTC
CASSEITGYEQYF
>TRBV30|many|TRBD2|TRBJ2-4
TGTGCCTGGAGTGCGGGGGGCAAAAACATTCAGTACTTC
CAWSAGGKNIQYF
>TRBV29-1|many|TRBD1|TRBJ1-1
TGCAGCGTTAGGGGGCTTGGTGGCACTGAAGCTTTCTTT
CSVRGLGGTEAFF
>TRBV28|many|.|TRBJ2-5
TGTGCCAGCAGCTTCCAGGAGGAGACCCAGTACTTC
CASSFQEETQYF
>TRBV12-3/TRBV12-4|many|TRBD1|TRBJ2-5
TGTGCCAGCAGTCCCGACAGGGGGGAAAGGGAGACCCAGTACTTC
CASSPDRGERETQYF